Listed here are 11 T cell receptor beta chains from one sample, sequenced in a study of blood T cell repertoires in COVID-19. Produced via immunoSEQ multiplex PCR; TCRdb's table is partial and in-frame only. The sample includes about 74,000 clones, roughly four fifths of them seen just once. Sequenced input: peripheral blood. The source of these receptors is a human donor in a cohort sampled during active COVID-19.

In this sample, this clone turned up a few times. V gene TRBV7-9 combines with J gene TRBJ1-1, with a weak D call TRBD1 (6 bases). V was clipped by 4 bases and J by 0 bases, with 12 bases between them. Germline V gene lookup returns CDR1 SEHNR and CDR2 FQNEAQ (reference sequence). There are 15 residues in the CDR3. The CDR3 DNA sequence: TGTGCCAGCAGCTGGCGGACAGTCATGAACACTGAAGCTTTCTTT. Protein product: CASSWRTVMNTEAFF.

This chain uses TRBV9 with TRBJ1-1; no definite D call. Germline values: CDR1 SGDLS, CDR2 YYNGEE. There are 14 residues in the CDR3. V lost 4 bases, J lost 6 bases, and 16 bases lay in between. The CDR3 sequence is CASSPRREVPEAFF. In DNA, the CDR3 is TGTGCCAGCAGCCCACGACGGGAGGTCCCTGAAGCTTTCTTT.

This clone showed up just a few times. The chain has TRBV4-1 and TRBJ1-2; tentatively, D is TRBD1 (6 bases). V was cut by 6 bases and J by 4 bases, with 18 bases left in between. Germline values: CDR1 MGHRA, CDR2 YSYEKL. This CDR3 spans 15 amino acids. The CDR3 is CASSPRAGASYGYTF. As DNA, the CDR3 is TGCGCCAGCAGTCCACGAGCAGGGGCTTCCTATGGCTACACCTTC.

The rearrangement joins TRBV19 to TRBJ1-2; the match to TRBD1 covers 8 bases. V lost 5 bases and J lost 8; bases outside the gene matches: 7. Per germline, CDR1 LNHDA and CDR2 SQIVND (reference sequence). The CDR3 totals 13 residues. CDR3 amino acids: CASSPGQGRGYTF. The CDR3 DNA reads TGTGCCAGTAGTCCAGGACAGGGCAGAGGCTACACCTTC.

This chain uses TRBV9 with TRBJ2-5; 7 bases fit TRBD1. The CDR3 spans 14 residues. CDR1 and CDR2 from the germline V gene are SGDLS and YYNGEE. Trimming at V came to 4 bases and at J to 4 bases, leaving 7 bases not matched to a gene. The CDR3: CASSRTGVLETQYF. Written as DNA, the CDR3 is TGTGCCAGCAGCAGAACAGGGGTGCTAGAGACCCAGTACTTC.

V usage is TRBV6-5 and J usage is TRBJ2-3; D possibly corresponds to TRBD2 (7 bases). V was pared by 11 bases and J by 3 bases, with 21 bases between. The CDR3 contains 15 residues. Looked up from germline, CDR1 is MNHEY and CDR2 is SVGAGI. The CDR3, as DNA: TGTGCCCCGAGGAGGGGGGGCGTCGAAACAGATACGCAGTATTTT. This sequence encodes CAPRRGGVETDTQYF.

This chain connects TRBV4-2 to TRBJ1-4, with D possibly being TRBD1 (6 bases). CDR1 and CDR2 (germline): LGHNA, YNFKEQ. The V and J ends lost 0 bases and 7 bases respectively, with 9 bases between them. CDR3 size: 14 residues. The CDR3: CASSQEGGVEKLFF. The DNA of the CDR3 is TGTGCCAGCAGCCAAGAAGGGGGTGTTGAAAAACTGTTTTTT.

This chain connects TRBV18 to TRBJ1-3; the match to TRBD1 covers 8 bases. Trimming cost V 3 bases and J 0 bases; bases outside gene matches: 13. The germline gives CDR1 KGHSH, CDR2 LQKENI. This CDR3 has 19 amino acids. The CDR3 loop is CASSPGTGPRGSSGNTIYF. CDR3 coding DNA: TGTGCCAGCTCACCTGGGACAGGACCTAGGGGAAGCTCTGGAAACACCATATATTTT.

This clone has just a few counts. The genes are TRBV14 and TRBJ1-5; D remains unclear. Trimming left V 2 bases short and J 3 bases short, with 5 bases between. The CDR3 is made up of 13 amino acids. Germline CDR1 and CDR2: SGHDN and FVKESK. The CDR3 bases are TGTGCCAGCAGCCAACGCGCCAATCAGCCCCAGCATTTT. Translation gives CASSQRANQPQHF.

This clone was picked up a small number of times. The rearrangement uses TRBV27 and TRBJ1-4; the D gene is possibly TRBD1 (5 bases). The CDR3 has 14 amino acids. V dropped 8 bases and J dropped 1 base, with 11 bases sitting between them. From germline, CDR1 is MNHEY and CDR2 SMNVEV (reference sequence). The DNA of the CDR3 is TGTGCCAGCGCGGGGGGGGGAACTAATGAAAAACTGTTTTTT. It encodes CASAGGGTNEKLFF.

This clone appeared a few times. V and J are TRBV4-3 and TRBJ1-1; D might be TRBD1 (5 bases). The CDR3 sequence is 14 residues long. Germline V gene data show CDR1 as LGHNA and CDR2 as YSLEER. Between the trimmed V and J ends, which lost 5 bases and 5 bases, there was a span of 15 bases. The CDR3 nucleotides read TGCGCCAGCAGCTCAAGAGCAGGGAGGACTGAAGCTTTCTTT. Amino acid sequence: CASSSRAGRTEAFF.